This T cell receptor (beta chain) emerged from a study of cytomegalovirus exposure and HLA in healthy donors. The PCR employed 60 Vbeta primers together with 13 Jbeta primers. Clones were sequenced by immunoSEQ multiplex PCR, and TCRdb holds only the in-frame ones, with some missing. The listing records around 80,000 clones. Points on this clone: Its target is not known.

Study-level results: Exclusion applied to some V segments, including TRBV6-2 and TRBV6-3, as they were indistinguishable.

The CDR3 runs to 16 residues. Trimming took off 1 base at V and 2 bases at J, with 15 bases between the two ends. Germline loops: CDR1 SGHNT, CDR2 YYREEE (reference sequence). Sequencing input: PBMCs. This receptor was obtained from a man between 40 and 49 years old in good health and CMV-seronegative. The chain combines TRBV5-4 with TRBJ2-5; weak D call: TRBD2 (7 bases). The DNA for the CDR3 is TGTGCCAGCAGCTTGTTTATGGGGAGGGGGCAAGAGACCCAGTACTTC. Its translation is CASSLFMGRGQETQYF.